The subject of this entry is one T cell receptor beta chain. Distinct nucleotide sequences in the sample also encode this CDR3. The source of the sample is a study of blood T cell repertoires in COVID-19. At the level of the study: The United States, Italy and Spain were the sources of the acute and convalescent COVID-19 samples.

Participants' own reports of clinical history determined their cohort assignment. The authors' processing: Reference gene primer amplification in the assay estimated nucleated cell counts. Sequenced by immunoSEQ multiplex PCR; TCRdb stores in-frame clones only, minus some. V and J calls and clone size are as listed in that table; D and trimming were resolved from the DNA. Of around 360,000 clones listed, more than 75% are singletons. Deletions cut 6 bases from V and 3 bases from J, with 6 bases between. The V gene's germline CDR1 is MNHEY and CDR2 SMNVEV (reference sequence). The CDR3 loop spans 11 amino acids.

Sequencing input: PBMCs or T cells enriched from blood (not recorded which). This chain links TRBV27 with TRBJ2-7; TRBD1 is a possible D gene (5 bases). This receptor was taken from a woman in her 30s who had recovered from COVID-19. CDR3 coding DNA: TGTGCCAGCAGCCAGGGCTACGAGCAGTACTTC. Protein sequence: CASSQGYEQYF.